Following are 5 T cell receptor beta chains from one sample sequenced in a study of identical twins. TCRdb reprocessed the 5' RACE reads with MiXCR, giving one entry per CDR3 protein. This table has fewer than 650,000 distinct CDR3 sequences, about 7% appearing once. These data were also reused for a study on yellow fever vaccine responses in identical twins.

The sequenced material came from PBMCs. These receptors originate from a woman aged 18-35 years in good health.

The chain employs TRBV6-1 and TRBJ1-3; TRBD1 is a possible D gene (5 bases). The V end lost 3 bases, the J end lost 4 bases, and 10 bases lay between the germline ends. Germline loops: CDR1 MNHNS, CDR2 SASEGT. The CDR3 contains 14 residues. CDR3 residues: CASSDGGLGNTIYF. The CDR3 bases are TGTGCCAGCAGTGATGGGGGACTCGGAAACACCATATATTTT.

In this sample, this clonotype turned up many times. This chain connects TRBV7-9 to TRBJ1-1; D is undetermined. CDR3 size: 11 residues. The germline gives CDR1 SEHNR, CDR2 FQNEAQ (reference sequence). The ends were cut back, 5 bases at V and 7 bases at J, with 8 bases in the middle. In DNA form, the CDR3 reads TGTGCCAGCAGCCTCGAGAGTGAAGCTTTCTTT. Its translation: CASSLESEAFF.

This clonotype was counted at least ten times. The rearrangement links TRBV12-3 or TRBV12-4 to TRBJ2-7, with 7 bases aligning to TRBD2. This CDR3 has 17 residues. The J segment lost 0 bases and the V segment lost 5 bases, leaving 13 bases of the junction unmatched. For the CDR3, the DNA is TGTGCCAGCAGTGTGGGGGGGTGGCAGAAAGGCTCCTACGAGCAGTACTTC. It yields the protein CASSVGGWQKGSYEQYF.

This sequence joins TRBV6-1 and TRBJ2-7, with TRBD1 identical over 8 bases. The CDR3 has 13 amino acids. The trim removed 6 bases at V and 4 bases at J, leaving 5 bases unmatched. The germline gives CDR1 MNHNS, CDR2 SASEGT. CDR3 in amino acids: CASRQGQGYEQYF. The CDR3 coding sequence is TGTGCCAGCAGACAAGGACAGGGTTACGAGCAGTACTTC.

This clonotype was detected only a few times. The chain has TRBV7-2 and TRBJ2-7; 8 nucleotides line up with TRBD2. The V and J ends lost 4 bases and 4 bases, in that order; junction bases with no gene match: 12. The CDR3 runs to 16 residues. The V gene's germline CDR1 is SGHTA and CDR2 FQGNSA. Written as DNA, the CDR3 is TGTGCCAGCAGCTCCGCGACGGGAGGGCCTGTTTACGAGCAGTACTTC. Amino acids: CASSSATGGPVYEQYF.